This T cell receptor beta chain was retrieved from a study of cytomegalovirus exposure and HLA in healthy donors. Primers included in the PCR were 60 Vbeta and 13 Jbeta primers. Only in-frame clones appear in the TCRdb table, and some are missing; sequencing was by immunoSEQ multiplex PCR. Here the sample table reports 100,000 to 150,000 clones. The specimen was PBMCs. This receptor was taken from a woman aged 40 to 55 in good health and CMV-seronegative.

CDR3 bases: TGCGCCAGCAGTATTAGGACAGTCTCTGGAAACACCATATATTTT. It encodes CASSIRTVSGNTIYF. The chain couples TRBV4-1 to TRBJ1-3; TRBD1 is a possible D gene (6 bases). Between the trimmed V and J ends, which lost 6 bases and 0 bases, there was a span of 12 bases. In germline, CDR1 is MGHRA, CDR2 YSYEKL. The CDR3 totals 15 residues.